Listed below are T cell receptor beta chains from one sample, sequenced in a study of blood T cell repertoires in COVID-19. Generated by immunoSEQ multiplex PCR, the TCRdb table keeps only in-frame clones and is missing some. The sample carries 100,000 to 130,000 clones, around nine tenths recorded once. Source material: peripheral blood. These receptor sequences come from a woman aged 30 to 39 with acute or convalescent COVID-19. The CDR3 runs from the conserved cysteine through the conserved F or W. A D gene is named only where the DNA matches it firmly. Expanded clones are given a class, and other clones once, few, many or no size at all.

abundance	v_gene	j_gene	d_gene	CDR3nt	CDR3aa
once	TRBV30	TRBJ2-1	TRBD2	TGTGCCTCCGCCCCGGGGGGACTAGCGGGAGGGGAGCAGTTCTTC	CASAPGGLAGGEQFF
.	TRBV6-5	TRBJ2-7	.	TGTGCCAGCAGTTACTCGCCGGAGGGTTCAGAGCAGTACTTC	CASSYSPEGSEQYF
once	TRBV28	TRBJ1-1	.	TGTGCCAGCAGCCCCGGGACAGAAGCTTTCTTT	CASSPGTEAFF
.	TRBV27	TRBJ2-7	.	TGTGCCAGCAGTTGGTCGGGTTTCAACGAGCAGTACTTC	CASSWSGFNEQYF
.	TRBV7-9	TRBJ1-4	.	TGTGCCAGCAGCTTACAAGGCACAGGGTCGGGTGAAAAACTGTTTTTT	CASSLQGTGSGEKLFF
.	TRBV7-2	TRBJ2-1	.	TGTGCCAGCAGCTTAGCTGCTAGCGCCCACAATGAGCAGTTCTTC	CASSLAASAHNEQFF
few	TRBV7-7	TRBJ2-7	.	TGTGCTAGCAGCATGGGAAATGCACAGGTGTACGAGCAGTACTTC	CASSMGNAQVYEQYF
few	TRBV7-9	TRBJ2-7	.	TGTGCCAGCAGCCGGGGGACCAACGAGCAGTACTTC	CASSRGTNEQYF
once	TRBV13	TRBJ1-1	.	TGTGCCAGCAGCTTCTCCGAAAGGACTTACACTGAAGCTTTCTTT	CASSFSERTYTEAFF
.	TRBV28	TRBJ1-3	TRBD1	TGTGCCAGCACCCCGACAGGGGATGCTCCTGGAAACACCATATATTTT	CASTPTGDAPGNTIYF
.	TRBV11-3	TRBJ2-7	.	TGTGCCAGCAGCTTAGGTCAATCCTACGAGCAGTACTTC	CASSLGQSYEQYF
.	TRBV6-2/TRBV6-3	TRBJ2-7	TRBD1	TGTGCCAGCAGTTACCGGGCAGGGGGCCCGGGAGAGCAGTACTTC	CASSYRAGGPGEQYF
.	TRBV3-1/TRBV3-2	TRBJ2-4	TRBD2	TGTGCCAGCAGCGCGGCGACTTCGCGGGGGGCCCCTCAGTACTTC	CASSAATSRGAPQYF
.	TRBV5-4	TRBJ1-1	TRBD1	TGTGCCAGCAGCGACTGGGACAGGGGAGGCACTGAAGCTTTCTTT	CASSDWDRGGTEAFF
.	TRBV29-1	TRBJ1-1	TRBD1	TGCAGCGTTTTGTTTGGACAGGGGACTGAAGCTTTCTTT	CSVLFGQGTEAFF
.	TRBV30	TRBJ1-5	TRBD1	TGTGCCTGGACGGGACAGGGCTCGAGTCAGCCCCAGCATTTT	CAWTGQGSSQPQHF
.	TRBV24-1	TRBJ1-2	TRBD1	TGTGCCACCGAGGGGGCGGTTGGCTACACCTTC	CATEGAVGYTF
.	TRBV15	TRBJ2-1	.	TGTGCCACCAGCAGAGACAGGGGAAAGGGAAATGAGCAGTTCTTC	CATSRDRGKGNEQFF
.	TRBV6-2/TRBV6-3	TRBJ2-5	.	TGTGCCAGCAGTTATCCGGAGACCCAGTACTTC	CASSYPETQYF
.	TRBV24-1	TRBJ2-3	TRBD1	TGTGCCACCTCCACAGGGGCGGGCACAGATACGCAGTATTTT	CATSTGAGTDTQYF
.	TRBV28	TRBJ1-2	TRBD1	TGTGCCAGCAGCCCCTGGGACAGTAACTATGGCTACACCTTC	CASSPWDSNYGYTF
once	TRBV3-1/TRBV3-2	TRBJ2-3	TRBD2	TGTGCCAGCAGTAAGACTAGCGGCACAGATACGCAGTATTTT	CASSKTSGTDTQYF
.	TRBV28	TRBJ2-1	TRBD1	TGTGCCAGCGAAGTGGACAGGGGGTTCAATGAGCAGTTCTTC	CASEVDRGFNEQFF
.	TRBV3-1/TRBV3-2	TRBJ2-1	TRBD2	TGTGCCAGCAGCTTGACTAGCGGGGGCTACAATGAGCAGTTCTTC	CASSLTSGGYNEQFF
.	TRBV11-2	TRBJ1-1	TRBD1	TGTGCCAGCAGCTTGGGACGACAGGGGACGCCGGGGACTGAAGCTTTCTTT	CASSLGRQGTPGTEAFF
.	TRBV5-1	TRBJ1-2	TRBD1	TGCGCCAGCAGCCCTGGACAGGGGGCGTCTTACTATGGCTACACCTTC	CASSPGQGASYYGYTF
.	TRBV28	TRBJ2-5	.	TGTGCCACCGGGTCCACGGGGACCCAGTACTTC	CATGSTGTQYF
.	TRBV5-5	TRBJ2-2	.	TGTGCCAGCAACTCTGGGGGCGTCGGCACCGGGGAGCTGTTTTTT	CASNSGGVGTGELFF
.	TRBV28	TRBJ1-5	.	TGTGCCAGCAGTTGGGGGACAAGGAACCAGCCCCAGCATTTT	CASSWGTRNQPQHF
.	TRBV28	TRBJ1-2	.	TGTGCCAGCAGGAGCCGACTACGGACGGATTATGGCTACACCTTC	CASRSRLRTDYGYTF
.	TRBV4-3	TRBJ2-3	TRBD2	TGCGCCAGCAGCCACCGGCGGGAGGGACTAGTATCAGATACGCAGTATTTT	CASSHRREGLVSDTQYF
.	TRBV27	TRBJ2-3	TRBD1	TGTGCCAGCAGTTTTTGGCCGCCTACGGACAGGGGGCAGACAGATACGCAGTATTTT	CASSFWPPTDRGQTDTQYF
once	TRBV28	TRBJ1-1	.	TGTGCCAGCAGTCCCACGGGACACGGGAACACTGAAGCTTTCTTT	CASSPTGHGNTEAFF
.	TRBV7-6	TRBJ1-2	.	TGTGCCAGCAGCGAGCCGACAGGTGATGGCTACACCTTC	CASSEPTGDGYTF
medium-sized	TRBV7-3	TRBJ1-1	.	TGTGCCAGCAGGAGTGAAGCTTTCTTT	CASRSEAFF
.	TRBV4-3	TRBJ2-1	.	TGCGCCAGCAGCCAAATGAGGAGCTATGAGCAGTTCTTC	CASSQMRSYEQFF
once	TRBV27	TRBJ1-3	.	TGTGCCAGCAGCAACGCGGCTGGCTCTGGAAACACCATATATTTT	CASSNAAGSGNTIYF
.	TRBV2	TRBJ2-3	.	TGTGCCAGCAGTGAAGGCAGGGTCAGCACAGATACGCAGTATTTT	CASSEGRVSTDTQYF
.	TRBV5-4	TRBJ1-1	.	TGTGCCAGCAGCCCCGGAACAGGGCACACTGAAGCTTTCTTT	CASSPGTGHTEAFF
.	TRBV19	TRBJ2-7	TRBD1	TGTGCCAGTAGAGCAGATCCGGGACAGTCTATCTACGAGCAGTACTTC	CASRADPGQSIYEQYF
.	TRBV3-1/TRBV3-2	TRBJ2-1	.	TGTGCCAGCAGCCAAGATAATTGGCGGATCTACAATGAGCAGTTCTTC	CASSQDNWRIYNEQFF
.	TRBV29-1	TRBJ1-2	TRBD1	TGCAGCGTAGCTTACGACCGGACAGGCGTTTATGGCTACACCTTC	CSVAYDRTGVYGYTF
.	TRBV19	TRBJ1-3	TRBD1	TGTGCCAGTAGTTCTGGACAGGAGATCGGAAACACCATATATTTT	CASSSGQEIGNTIYF
.	TRBV3-1/TRBV3-2	TRBJ2-7	TRBD1	TGTGCCAGCAGCCACTGGACAGGTCACGAGCAGTACTTC	CASSHWTGHEQYF
.	TRBV5-4	TRBJ2-5	.	TGTGCCAGCAGCTTGGCCGGAGTGCAAGAGACCCAGTACTTC	CASSLAGVQETQYF
.	TRBV6-5	TRBJ1-4	TRBD1	TGTGCCAGCAGGGACAGGGGTCTTAATGAAAAACTGTTTTTT	CASRDRGLNEKLFF
once	TRBV21-1	TRBJ2-4	.	TGTGCCAGCAGCCTCCGGACTAGCGGGAGGGCAAGGGCGGCCAAAAACATTCAGTACTTC	CASSLRTSGRARAAKNIQYF
.	TRBV5-1	TRBJ1-1	.	TGCGCCAGCAGCTCCGTAGGGCAGGGTGTGGCTGAAGCTTTCTTT	CASSSVGQGVAEAFF